This T cell receptor beta chain was captured in a study of T cells in Graves' hyperthyroidism and ophthalmopathy. There were TCR beta CDR3 regions amplified from RNA transcripts. The TCR CDR3 was amplified in a first-round RT-PCR using the HTBI primer set. Each CDR3 protein is one row after TCRdb ran MiXCR on the multiplex PCR reads. The repertoire consists of approximately 500,000 distinct CDR3 sequences, with roughly 46% occurring once and the leading ten covering about 7.8%. The CDR3 runs 16 residues. Germline V lookup: CDR1 SEHNR, CDR2 FQNEAQ (reference sequence). Unmatched junction bases numbered 12, after V lost 5 bases and J lost 3 bases. This clonotype has a count of ten or more. Uncontrolled infection, other autoimmune disease, pregnancy or lactation disqualified patients from enrolment.

Sequenced input: peripheral blood or thyroid tissue (not recorded which). The V and J genes are TRBV7-9 and TRBJ2-7; 8 bases match TRBD2. This clonotype was obtained from a young woman with Graves' hyperthyroidism. CDR3 amino acids: CASSHTGLAKFYEQYF. The CDR3 DNA reads TGTGCCAGCAGCCACACCGGACTAGCTAAATTCTACGAGCAGTACTTC.